Sequencing of this T cell receptor (beta chain) was carried out in a study of immune cell composition in non-small cell lung cancer. As for the study in general: Histologic subtype was mainly adenocarcinoma or squamous cell carcinoma.

Assay: immunoSEQ multiplex PCR; the TCRdb copy retains only in-frame clones and omits some. Among more than 11,000 clones listed, around 85% were seen once. This CDR3 is built from 13 residues. CDR1 MNHEY and CDR2 SVGAGI come from the germline V gene. Trimming cost V 4 bases and J 2 bases, with 6 bases left between them. The sequenced material came from lung tumor tissue. This clonotype was sampled from a human donor with non-small cell lung cancer. The chain uses TRBV6-5 and TRBJ1-5; no clear D gene. The CDR3 region is CASSLTGNQPQHF. DNA of the CDR3: TGTGCCAGCAGTTTAACGGGCAATCAGCCCCAGCATTTT.